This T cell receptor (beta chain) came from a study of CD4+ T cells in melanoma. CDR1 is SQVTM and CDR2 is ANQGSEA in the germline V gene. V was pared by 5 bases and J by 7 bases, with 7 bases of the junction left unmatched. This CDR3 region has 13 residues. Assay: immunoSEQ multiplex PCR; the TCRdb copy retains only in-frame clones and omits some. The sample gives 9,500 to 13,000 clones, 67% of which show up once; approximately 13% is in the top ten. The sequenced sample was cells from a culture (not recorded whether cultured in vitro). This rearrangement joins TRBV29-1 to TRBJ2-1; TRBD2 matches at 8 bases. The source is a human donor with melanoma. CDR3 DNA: TGCAGCGTTCGCGGGGGGCCAGGGAATGAGCAGTTCTTC. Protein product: CSVRGGPGNEQFF.